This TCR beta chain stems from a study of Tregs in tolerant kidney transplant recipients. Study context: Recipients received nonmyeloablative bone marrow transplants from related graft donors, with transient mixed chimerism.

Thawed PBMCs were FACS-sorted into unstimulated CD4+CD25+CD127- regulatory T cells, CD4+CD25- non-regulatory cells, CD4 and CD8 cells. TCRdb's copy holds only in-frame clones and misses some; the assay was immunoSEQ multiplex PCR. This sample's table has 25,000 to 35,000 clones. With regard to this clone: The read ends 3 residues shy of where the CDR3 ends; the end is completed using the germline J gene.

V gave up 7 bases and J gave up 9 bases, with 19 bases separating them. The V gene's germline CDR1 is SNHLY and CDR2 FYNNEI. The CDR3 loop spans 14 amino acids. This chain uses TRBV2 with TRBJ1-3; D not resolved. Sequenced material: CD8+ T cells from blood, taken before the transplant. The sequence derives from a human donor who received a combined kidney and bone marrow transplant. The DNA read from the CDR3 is TGTGCCAGCACTGAGGAGACACCCCCGCGCACC. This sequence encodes CASTEETPPRT. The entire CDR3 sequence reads CASTEETPPRTIYF.